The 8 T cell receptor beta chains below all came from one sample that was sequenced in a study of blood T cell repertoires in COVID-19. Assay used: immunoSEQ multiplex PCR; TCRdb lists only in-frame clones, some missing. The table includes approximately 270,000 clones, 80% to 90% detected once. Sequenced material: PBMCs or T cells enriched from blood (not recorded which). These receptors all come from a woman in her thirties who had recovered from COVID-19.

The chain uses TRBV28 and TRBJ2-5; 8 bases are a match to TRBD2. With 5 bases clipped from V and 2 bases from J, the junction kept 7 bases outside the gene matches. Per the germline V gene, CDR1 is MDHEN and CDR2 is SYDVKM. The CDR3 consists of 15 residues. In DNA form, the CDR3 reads TGTGCCAGCAGTCCCCTCGGGACTAGACAAGAGACCCAGTACTTC. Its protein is CASSPLGTRQETQYF.

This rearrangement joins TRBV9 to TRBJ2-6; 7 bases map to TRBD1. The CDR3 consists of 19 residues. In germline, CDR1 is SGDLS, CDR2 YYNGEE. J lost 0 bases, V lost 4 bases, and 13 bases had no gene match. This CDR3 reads CASSPPPRTGTSGANVLTF. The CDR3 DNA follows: TGTGCCAGCAGCCCCCCTCCCCGGACAGGTACCTCTGGGGCCAACGTCCTGACTTTC.

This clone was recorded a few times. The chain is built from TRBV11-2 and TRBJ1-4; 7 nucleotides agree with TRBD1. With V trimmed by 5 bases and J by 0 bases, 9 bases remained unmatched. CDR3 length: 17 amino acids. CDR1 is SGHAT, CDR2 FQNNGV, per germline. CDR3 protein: CASSPTGVFATNEKLFF. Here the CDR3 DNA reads TGTGCCAGCAGCCCAACAGGGGTATTCGCAACTAATGAAAAACTGTTTTTT.

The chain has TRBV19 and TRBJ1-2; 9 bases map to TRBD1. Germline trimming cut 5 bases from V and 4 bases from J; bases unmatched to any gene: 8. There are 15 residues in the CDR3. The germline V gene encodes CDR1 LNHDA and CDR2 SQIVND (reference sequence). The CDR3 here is CASSPGTGRSYGYTF. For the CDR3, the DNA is TGTGCCAGTAGTCCAGGGACAGGGAGGTCCTATGGCTACACCTTC.

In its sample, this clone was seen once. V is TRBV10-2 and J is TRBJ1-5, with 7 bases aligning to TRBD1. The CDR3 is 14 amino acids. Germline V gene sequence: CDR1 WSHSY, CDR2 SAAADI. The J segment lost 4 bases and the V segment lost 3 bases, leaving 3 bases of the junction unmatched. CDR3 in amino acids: CASSEGGLNQPQHF. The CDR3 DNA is TGCGCCAGCAGTGAAGGGGGCTTGAATCAGCCCCAGCATTTT.

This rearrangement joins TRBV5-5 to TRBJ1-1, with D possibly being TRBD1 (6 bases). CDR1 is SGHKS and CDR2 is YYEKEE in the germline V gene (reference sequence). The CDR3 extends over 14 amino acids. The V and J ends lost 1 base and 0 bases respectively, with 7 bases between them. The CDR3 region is CASSLWDMNTEAFF. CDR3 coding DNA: TGTGCCAGCAGCTTGTGGGACATGAACACTGAAGCTTTCTTT.

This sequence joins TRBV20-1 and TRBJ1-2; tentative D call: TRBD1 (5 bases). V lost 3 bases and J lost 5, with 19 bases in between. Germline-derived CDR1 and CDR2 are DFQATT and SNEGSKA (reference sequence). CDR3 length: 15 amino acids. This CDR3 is CSASFGQGLNYGYTF. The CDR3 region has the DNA TGCAGTGCTAGTTTTGGCCAGGGTTTGAATTATGGCTACACCTTC.

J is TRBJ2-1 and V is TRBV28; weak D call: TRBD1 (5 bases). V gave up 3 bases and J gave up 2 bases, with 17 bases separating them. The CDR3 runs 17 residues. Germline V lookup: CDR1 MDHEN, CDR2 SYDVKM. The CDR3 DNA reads TGTGCCAGCAGTTTGGCCAGGGAAGTTGTCCCCTACAATGAGCAGTTCTTC. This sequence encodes CASSLAREVVPYNEQFF.